This record covers a single T cell receptor beta chain. This sample was included in a study of PD-L1 blockade in urothelial cancer. Germline V gives CDR1 SGHAT, CDR2 FQNNGV. Trimming removed 5 bases at V and 6 bases at J, with 14 bases between. There are 15 residues in the CDR3. Assay: immunoSEQ multiplex PCR; the TCRdb copy retains only in-frame clones and omits some. This table holds roughly 45,000 clones, nearly 90% found once. The V gene is TRBV11-2, the J gene TRBJ1-6; perhaps TRBD1 as D (5 bases). The TCR originated in a man between 60 and 75 years old with urothelial cancer. The sequencing here drew on PBMCs, taken around atezolizumab (anti-PD-L1) treatment. The CDR3 region is CASSPRSDSNSPLHF. As DNA, the CDR3 is TGTGCCAGCAGCCCTCGTTCTGACAGTAATTCACCCCTCCACTTT.